This TCR beta chain originates from a study of T cells after yellow fever vaccination. Study-wide context: With SMART-Seq v4 Ultra Low Input, the fractions containing low cell numbers were prepared.

About this clonotype: Its antigen is currently unknown.

TCRdb called the 5' RACE reads again in MiXCR, with one record for every CDR3 protein. The profile covers hundreds of thousands of distinct CDR3 sequences, with 7.5% to 9% appearing a single time and roughly 18% taken by the ten largest. Study-wide points: At approximately 96% for CD4 and over 80% for CD8, most primary-vaccination clones showed up again after the booster. Sorted repertoires could include abundant contaminating clonotypes from bulk cells.

Trimming left V 2 bases short and J 0 bases short, with 12 bases between. From germline, CDR1 is SGHDT and CDR2 YYEEEE. The CDR3 spans 16 residues. The sample was PBMCs, taken on the day of the first yellow fever vaccination. The chain recombines TRBV5-6 with TRBJ2-1, with D possibly TRBD1 on 6 matching bases. The source of this sequence is a man aged 18 to 35 who received the YFV17D yellow fever vaccine. This chain's CDR3 is CASSFTGISSYNEQFF. The CDR3 nucleotides are TGTGCCAGCAGCTTCACAGGGATAAGCTCCTACAATGAGCAGTTCTTC.